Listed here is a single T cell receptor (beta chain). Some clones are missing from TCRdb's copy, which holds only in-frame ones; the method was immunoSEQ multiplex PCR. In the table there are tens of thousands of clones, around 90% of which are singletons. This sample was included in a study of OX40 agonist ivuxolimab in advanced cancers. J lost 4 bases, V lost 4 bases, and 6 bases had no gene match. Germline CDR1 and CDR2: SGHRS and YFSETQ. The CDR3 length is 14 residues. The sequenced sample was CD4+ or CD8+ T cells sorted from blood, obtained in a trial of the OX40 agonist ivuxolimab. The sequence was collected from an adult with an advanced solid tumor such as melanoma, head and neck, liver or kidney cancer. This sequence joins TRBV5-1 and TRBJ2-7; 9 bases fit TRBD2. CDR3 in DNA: TGCGCCAGCAGCGTGGGCGGGGGGGTTTACGAGCAGTACTTC. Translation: CASSVGGGVYEQYF.